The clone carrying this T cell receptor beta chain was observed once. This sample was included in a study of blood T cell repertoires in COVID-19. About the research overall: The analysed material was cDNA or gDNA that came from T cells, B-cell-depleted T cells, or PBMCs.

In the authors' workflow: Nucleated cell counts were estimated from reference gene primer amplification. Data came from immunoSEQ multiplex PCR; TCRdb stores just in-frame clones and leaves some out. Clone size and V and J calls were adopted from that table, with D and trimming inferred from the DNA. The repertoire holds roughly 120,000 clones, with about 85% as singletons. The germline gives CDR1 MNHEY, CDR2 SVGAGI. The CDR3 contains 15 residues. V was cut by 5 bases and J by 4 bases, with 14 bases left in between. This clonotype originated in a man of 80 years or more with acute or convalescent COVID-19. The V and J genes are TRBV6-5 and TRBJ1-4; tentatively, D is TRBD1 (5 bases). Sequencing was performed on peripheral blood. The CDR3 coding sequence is TGTGCCAGCAGTCCCCAGGGAAAAAATAATGAAAAACTGTTTTTT. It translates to CASSPQGKNNEKLFF.